This T cell receptor beta chain was identified during a study of T cell changes during pregnancy in multiple sclerosis. Profiled with immunoSEQ multiplex PCR; TCRdb holds only in-frame clones, not every one. This sample yields nearly 60,000 clones, of which about 89% are seen a single time; approximately 0.49% belongs to the top ten. The V gene's germline CDR1 is SGHAT and CDR2 FQNNGV. V shed 5 bases and J 2 bases; nucleotides not matched to a gene: 11. The length of the CDR3 is 16 residues. This material consisted of CD4+ T cells from peripheral blood mononuclear cells, taken after pregnancy. The J gene is TRBJ2-5, the V gene TRBV11-2, with TRBD2 matching over 7 bases. The TCR was taken from a female donor in good health, enrolled as a control in a pregnancy study. Here the CDR3 reads CASSPQLAGLQETQYF. The CDR3 bases are TGTGCCAGCAGCCCCCAGTTAGCGGGCTTACAAGAGACCCAGTACTTC.